This TCR beta chain is from a study of OX40 agonist ivuxolimab in advanced cancers. About the study: Enrollees could have had prior anti-PD-1, anti-PD-L1 or anti-CTLA-4 therapy, which over 35% had received.

The length of the CDR3 is 16 residues. The germline V gene has CDR1 SGHNT and CDR2 YYREEE (reference sequence). V dropped 4 bases and J dropped 2 bases, with 19 bases sitting between them. Produced via immunoSEQ multiplex PCR; TCRdb's table is partial and in-frame only. The profile covers approximately 58,000 clones, with approximately 83% appearing a single time and about 0.95% taken by the ten largest. This chain links TRBV5-4 with TRBJ2-7, with D maybe TRBD2 (6 bases). Here the sequenced sample was CD4+ or CD8+ T cells sorted from blood, taken in a trial of the OX40 agonist ivuxolimab. This receptor was taken from an adult with an advanced solid tumor such as melanoma, head and neck, liver or kidney cancer. Written as DNA, the CDR3 is TGTGCCAGCAGCCCCAGTTGGGGGGTCAATCCCTACGAGCAGTACTTC. This gives the protein CASSPSWGVNPYEQYF.